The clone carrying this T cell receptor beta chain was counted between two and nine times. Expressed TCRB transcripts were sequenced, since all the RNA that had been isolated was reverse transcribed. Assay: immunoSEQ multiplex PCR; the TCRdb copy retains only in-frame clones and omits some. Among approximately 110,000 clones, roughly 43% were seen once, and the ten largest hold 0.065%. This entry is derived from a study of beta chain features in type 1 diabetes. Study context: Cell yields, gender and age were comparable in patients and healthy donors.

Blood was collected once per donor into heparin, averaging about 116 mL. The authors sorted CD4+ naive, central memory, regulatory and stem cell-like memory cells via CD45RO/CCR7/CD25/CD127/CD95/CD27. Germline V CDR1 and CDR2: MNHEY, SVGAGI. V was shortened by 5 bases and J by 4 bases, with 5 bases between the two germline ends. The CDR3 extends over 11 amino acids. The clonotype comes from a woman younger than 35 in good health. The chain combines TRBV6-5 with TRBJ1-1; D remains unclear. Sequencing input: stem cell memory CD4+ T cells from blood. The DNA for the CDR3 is TGTGCCAGCAGTGAGGGCACTGAAGCTTTCTTT. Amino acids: CASSEGTEAFF.